Listed below are T cell receptor beta chains from one sample, sequenced in a study of blood T cell repertoires in COVID-19. The assay was immunoSEQ multiplex PCR, and TCRdb's table has in-frame clones only and misses some. The sample holds 200,000 or so clones; roughly nine tenths are singletons and the top ten take roughly 0.78%. Sequenced: peripheral blood. These receptor sequences come from a woman aged 70-85 years with acute or convalescent COVID-19. Each CDR3 is given with its conserved first and last residue. D genes are given only for firm matches. A row's size may be missing; if present it is once, few, many or a size class.

clone_size	v_call	j_call	d_call	cdr3_aa	cdr3_nt
once	TRBV19	TRBJ2-1	.	CASSIDYQAAQSHSNEQFF	TGTGCCAGTAGTATCGACTACCAAGCGGCCCAAAGTCATAGCAATGAGCAGTTCTTC
once	TRBV6-5	TRBJ1-1	.	CASGSPGNIEAFF	TGTGCCAGCGGGTCACCGGGGAATATTGAAGCTTTCTTT
few	TRBV7-2	TRBJ2-7	.	CASSLRGGTYAGEQYF	TGTGCCAGCAGCTTAAGGGGGGGGACGTACGCAGGCGAGCAGTACTTC
.	TRBV6-2/TRBV6-3	TRBJ1-5	.	CASSPSRGNNNQPQHF	TGTGCCAGCAGTCCCTCGCGGGGTAATAACAATCAGCCCCAGCATTTT
.	TRBV6-5	TRBJ1-4	.	CASSYRRESEKLFF	TGTGCCAGCAGTTATAGACGGGAGAGTGAAAAACTGTTTTTT
.	TRBV10-3	TRBJ1-5	.	CAISESRNQPQHF	TGTGCCATCAGTGAGTCTAGAAATCAGCCCCAGCATTTT
.	TRBV27	TRBJ1-2	TRBD1	CASSFRQGGGYTF	TGTGCCAGCAGTTTTCGACAGGGTGGTGGCTACACCTTC
.	TRBV14	TRBJ2-1	.	CASSQGTRVNEQFF	TGTGCCAGCAGCCAAGGAACCAGGGTCAATGAGCAGTTCTTC
few	TRBV19	TRBJ1-4	.	CASSIQDAGEKLFF	TGTGCCAGTAGTATTCAGGACGCGGGTGAAAAACTGTTTTTT
.	TRBV6-1	TRBJ2-2	.	CASSEAAGRGERGELFF	TGTGCCAGCAGTGAAGCGGCGGGGAGGGGGGAGCGCGGGGAGCTGTTTTTT
.	TRBV7-2	TRBJ2-1	TRBD2	CASSLVPSGRGDEQFF	TGTGCCAGCAGCTTAGTCCCTAGCGGGAGGGGGGATGAGCAGTTCTTC
once	TRBV29-1	TRBJ1-2	.	CSVRRVGGYTF	TGCAGCGTTCGACGGGTCGGGGGCTACACCTTC
.	TRBV11-3	TRBJ2-5	.	CASSLTAGQETQYF	TGTGCCAGCAGCTTAACGGCAGGCCAAGAGACCCAGTACTTC
.	TRBV4-1	TRBJ2-2	TRBD1	CASSQTGGRTGELFF	TGCGCCAGCAGCCAGACAGGGGGCAGGACCGGGGAGCTGTTTTTT
.	TRBV19	TRBJ1-5	TRBD1	CASSMGTGVGQPQHF	TGTGCCAGTAGTATGGGTACAGGGGTAGGACAGCCCCAGCATTTT
.	TRBV5-6	TRBJ2-3	.	CASSWIQGRGTDTQYF	TGTGCCAGCAGCTGGATACAGGGTCGAGGCACAGATACGCAGTATTTT
.	TRBV5-6	TRBJ1-5	TRBD1	CASSPDREGPQHF	TGTGCCAGCAGCCCCGACAGGGAAGGCCCCCAGCATTTT
.	TRBV7-8	TRBJ1-3	.	CASSLVGGTGTSGNTIYF	TGTGCCAGCAGCTTAGTCGGGGGAACGGGCACCTCTGGAAACACCATATATTTT
.	TRBV10-3	TRBJ2-2	.	CATRDTGELFF	TGTGCCACCCGGGACACCGGGGAGCTGTTTTTT
few	TRBV3-1/TRBV3-2	TRBJ1-1	.	CASSQVPTLNTEAFF	TGTGCCAGCAGCCAAGTTCCAACTTTGAACACTGAAGCTTTCTTT
.	TRBV4-1	TRBJ1-1	.	CASSQPLIRGGRETEAFF	TGCGCCAGCAGCCAGCCCTTGATAAGGGGGGGGCGCGAAACTGAAGCTTTCTTT
.	TRBV7-9	TRBJ2-7	.	CASSPGGYEQYF	TGTGCCAGCAGTCCCGGGGGCTACGAGCAGTACTTC
.	TRBV4-3	TRBJ2-3	.	CASSQDADHSTDTQYF	TGCGCCAGCAGCCAAGATGCGGATCATAGCACAGATACGCAGTATTTT
.	TRBV4-3	TRBJ2-7	TRBD1	CASSRIRDRSYEQYF	TGCGCCAGCAGCCGGATCCGGGACAGATCCTACGAGCAGTACTTC
.	TRBV7-2	TRBJ1-2	.	CASSLPGGGYGYTF	TGTGCCAGCAGCTTGCCGGGGGGGGGCTATGGCTACACCTTC
.	TRBV5-4	TRBJ2-7	TRBD1	CASSSRDRSSYEQYF	TGTGCCAGCAGCTCGAGGGACAGGTCAAGTTACGAGCAGTACTTC
.	TRBV10-3	TRBJ1-1	TRBD1	CAISASGSGGTEAFF	TGTGCCATCAGTGCTTCCGGATCAGGGGGCACTGAAGCTTTCTTT
.	TRBV2	TRBJ2-1	.	CASSVYSPLVFF	TGTGCCAGCAGTGTTTATTCCCCTCTCGTGTTCTTC
.	TRBV9	TRBJ2-1	.	CASSVEGSGGQRWSGNEQFF	TGTGCCAGCAGCGTAGAGGGATCTGGAGGGCAAAGATGGAGCGGCAATGAGCAGTTCTTC
.	TRBV19	TRBJ1-1	TRBD1	CASCREGQGNTEAFF	TGTGCCAGTTGCCGGGAGGGACAGGGCAATACTGAAGCTTTCTTT
.	TRBV2	TRBJ1-2	TRBD1	CASSDYRGEIGYGYTF	TGTGCCAGCAGTGACTACAGGGGAGAAATTGGGTATGGCTACACCTTC
once	TRBV2	TRBJ1-4	.	CASRGAGEKLFF	TGTGCCAGCAGAGGGGCTGGGGAAAAACTGTTTTTT
.	TRBV3-1/TRBV3-2	TRBJ1-2	TRBD1	CASSPRDRGHYGYTF	TGTGCCAGCAGCCCCCGGGACAGGGGGCACTATGGCTACACCTTC
.	TRBV5-6	TRBJ1-5	.	CASSLQNQPQHF	TGTGCCAGCAGCTTGCAGAATCAGCCCCAGCATTTT
.	TRBV27	TRBJ2-7	TRBD2	CASSPRSGIGLAGGWGEQYF	TGTGCCAGCAGTCCAAGAAGCGGAATTGGACTAGCGGGGGGTTGGGGCGAGCAGTACTTC
few	TRBV4-2	TRBJ2-4	TRBD2	CASSQDPASGYNLAKNIQYF	TGTGCCAGCAGCCAAGATCCCGCTAGCGGGTATAACTTAGCCAAAAACATTCAGTACTTC
.	TRBV10-3	TRBJ2-1	TRBD2	CAISGGGEQFF	TGTGCCATCAGCGGGGGGGGTGAGCAGTTCTTC
.	TRBV27	TRBJ1-5	.	CASSLYYSNQPQHF	TGTGCCAGCAGTTTATATTATAGCAATCAGCCCCAGCATTTT
few	TRBV11-2	TRBJ1-1	.	CASRTQDTDGTEAFF	TGTGCCAGCAGGACTCAGGACACCGATGGGACTGAAGCTTTCTTT
.	TRBV7-6	TRBJ2-7	.	CASSLGAGYEQYF	TGTGCCAGCAGCTTAGGGGCCGGCTACGAGCAGTACTTC